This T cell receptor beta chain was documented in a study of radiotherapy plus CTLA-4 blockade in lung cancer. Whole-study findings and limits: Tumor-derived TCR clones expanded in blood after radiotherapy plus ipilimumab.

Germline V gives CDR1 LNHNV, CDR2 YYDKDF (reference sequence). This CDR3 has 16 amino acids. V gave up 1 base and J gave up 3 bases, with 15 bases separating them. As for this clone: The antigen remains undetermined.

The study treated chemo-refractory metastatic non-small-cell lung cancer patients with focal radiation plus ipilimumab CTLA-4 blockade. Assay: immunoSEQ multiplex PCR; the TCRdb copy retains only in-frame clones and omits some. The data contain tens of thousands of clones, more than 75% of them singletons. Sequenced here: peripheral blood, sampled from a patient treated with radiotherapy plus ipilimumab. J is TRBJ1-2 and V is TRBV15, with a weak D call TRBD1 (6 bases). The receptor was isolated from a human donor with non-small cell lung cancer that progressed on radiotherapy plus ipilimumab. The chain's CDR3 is CATSRGEGEGYYGYTF. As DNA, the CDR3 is TGTGCCACCAGCAGAGGGGAGGGGGAGGGGTACTATGGCTACACCTTC. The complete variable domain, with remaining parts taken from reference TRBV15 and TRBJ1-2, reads DAMVIQNPRYQVTQFGKPVTLSCSQTLNHNVMYWYQQKSSQAPKLLFHYYDKDFNNEADTPDNFQSRRPNTSFCFLDIRSPGLGDTAMYLCATSRGEGEGYYGYTFGSGTRLTVV.